This T cell receptor (beta chain) was sequenced for a study of PD-1 blockade in mismatch repair-deficient tumors. As concerns this clone: Its target is unknown.

Looked up from germline, CDR1 is SGDLS and CDR2 is YYNGEE. The CDR3 spans 16 residues. The V gene end was trimmed by 0 bases and the J gene end by 6 bases; junction bases not matched to a gene: 7. The method was immunoSEQ multiplex PCR; TCRdb's version includes in-frame clones alone and lacks a portion of them. The repertoire holds around 100,000 clones, with 82% as singletons. TCRs were sequenced from a few patients responding to pembrolizumab. Study-level points and caveats: Rapid post-treatment expansion, then contraction, generally preceding radiologic response, marked tumor-resident clones.

The input for sequencing was peripheral blood, taken roughly 36 weeks after starting pembrolizumab. V and J are TRBV9 and TRBJ2-3; 10 bases match TRBD2. This TCR was sampled from an adult with mismatch repair-deficient cancer. The CDR3 coding sequence is TGTGCCAGCAGCGTAGGCCTAGCGGGAGTGGCCGATACGCAGTATTTT. Its translation is CASSVGLAGVADTQYF.